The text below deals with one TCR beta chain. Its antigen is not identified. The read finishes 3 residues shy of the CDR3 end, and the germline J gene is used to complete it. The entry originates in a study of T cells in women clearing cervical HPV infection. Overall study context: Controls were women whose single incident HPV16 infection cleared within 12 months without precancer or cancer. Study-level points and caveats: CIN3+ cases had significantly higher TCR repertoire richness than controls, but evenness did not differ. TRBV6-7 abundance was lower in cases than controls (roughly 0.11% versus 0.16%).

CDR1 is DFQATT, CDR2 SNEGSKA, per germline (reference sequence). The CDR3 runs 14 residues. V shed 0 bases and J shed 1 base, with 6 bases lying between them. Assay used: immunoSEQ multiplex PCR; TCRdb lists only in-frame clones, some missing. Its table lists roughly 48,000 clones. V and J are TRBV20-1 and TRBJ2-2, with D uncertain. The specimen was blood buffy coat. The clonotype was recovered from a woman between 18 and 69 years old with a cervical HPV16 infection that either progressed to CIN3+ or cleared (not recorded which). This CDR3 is CSARDRGNTGELFF. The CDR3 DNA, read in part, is TGCAGTGCTAGAGATCGAGGGAACACCGGGGAG.